These T cell receptor beta chains were read from a single sample in a study of OX40 agonist ivuxolimab in advanced cancers. Some clones are missing from TCRdb's copy, which holds only in-frame ones; the method was immunoSEQ multiplex PCR. The table shows tens of thousands of clones, with about 89% occurring only once. The sample here was CD4+ or CD8+ T cells sorted from blood, taken in a trial of the OX40 agonist ivuxolimab. These receptors originate from an adult with an advanced solid tumor such as melanoma, head and neck, liver or kidney cancer. CDR3s include the opening cysteine and the closing phenylalanine or tryptophan. A D gene is named only where the DNA matches it firmly. Size is stated for part of the rows, as once, few or many counts, or as a class when the clone is expanded.

j_call d_call v_call clone_size cdr3_aa cdr3_nt
TRBJ1-6 - TRBV13 - CASSREINSPLHF TGTGCCAGCAGCCGAGAGATTAATTCACCCCTCCACTTT
TRBJ1-5 - TRBV28 once CASSLNRLDQPQHF TGTGCCAGCAGTTTGAACAGACTCGATCAGCCCCAGCATTTT
TRBJ2-7 TRBD2 TRBV23-1 - CASSQNRGLAGGPEQYF TGCGCCAGCAGTCAAAACAGAGGACTAGCGGGAGGGCCCGAGCAGTACTTC
TRBJ2-7 TRBD1 TRBV6-5 - CASSRTGGDEQYF TGTGCCAGCAGTCGGACAGGGGGAGACGAGCAGTACTTC
TRBJ2-3 TRBD2 TRBV28 - CASSSGLAGFTDTQYF TGTGCCAGCAGTTCGGGACTAGCGGGGTTCACAGATACGCAGTATTTT
TRBJ1-1 - TRBV18 - CASSPDRIGGGTEAFF TGTGCCAGCTCACCAGATAGAATTGGGGGTGGCACTGAAGCTTTCTTT
TRBJ2-5 - TRBV30 - CAWSVGAETQYF TGTGCCTGGAGTGTAGGAGCAGAGACCCAGTACTTC
TRBJ2-2 - TRBV9 once CASSVGMQGRTGELFF TGTGCCAGCAGCGTAGGAATGCAGGGGAGGACCGGGGAGCTGTTTTTT
TRBJ1-5 - TRBV11-2 - CASSNLPGGGQPQHF TGTGCCAGCAGCAATCTTCCTGGGGGAGGACAGCCCCAGCATTTT
TRBJ1-4 TRBD1 TRBV5-4 - CASSFQGASEKLFF TGTGCCAGCAGCTTCCAGGGGGCGAGTGAAAAACTGTTTTTT
TRBJ2-3 TRBD2 TRBV4-3 once CASSQVSGRVLDMQYF TGCGCCAGCAGCCAAGTTAGCGGGAGGGTACTAGATATGCAGTATTTT
TRBJ1-5 TRBD1 TRBV5-5 once CASSWDSHQPQHF TGTGCCAGCAGCTGGGACAGCCATCAGCCCCAGCATTTT
TRBJ1-1 - TRBV9 - CASSVHQNTEAFF TGTGCCAGCAGCGTACACCAGAACACTGAAGCTTTCTTT
TRBJ2-5 TRBD1 TRBV10-3 - CAISEPGQQETQYF TGTGCCATCAGTGAACCGGGACAGCAAGAGACCCAGTACTTC
TRBJ1-5 - TRBV6-1 - CASSGQHNQPQHF TGTGCCAGCAGTGGGCAGCACAATCAGCCCCAGCATTTT
TRBJ2-2 - TRBV5-4 - CASSLSANTGELFF TGTGCCAGCAGCTTGTCTGCGAACACCGGGGAGCTGTTTTTT
TRBJ1-1 - TRBV28 - CASSLWGSLGPEAFF TGTGCCAGCAGTTTATGGGGGTCCCTGGGGCCTGAAGCTTTCTTT
TRBJ2-3 - TRBV5-1 - CASSSSEVADTQYF TGCGCCAGCAGCTCGAGCGAAGTGGCAGATACGCAGTATTTT
TRBJ1-4 TRBD1 TRBV6-6 - CASSGTGSNEKLFF TGTGCCAGCAGTGGGACAGGCAGTAATGAAAAACTGTTTTTT
TRBJ1-6 - TRBV7-2 - CASRPQPLAGGNSPLHF TGTGCCAGCAGACCACAGCCTTTGGCTGGCGGCAATTCACCCCTCCACTTT
TRBJ2-3 - TRBV6-5 - CASSYTVSQSDTQYF TGTGCCAGCAGTTATACGGTTAGTCAGTCAGATACGCAGTATTTT
TRBJ2-1 - TRBV7-9 - CASSSFLGAAELFF TGTGCCAGCAGCTCGTTCCTAGGCGCGGCGGAGTTGTTCTTC
TRBJ2-1 TRBD1 TRBV6-6 - CASSYEGQGNNEQFF TGTGCCAGCAGTTATGAGGGACAGGGAAACAATGAGCAGTTCTTC
TRBJ2-2 TRBD2 TRBV9 - CASSFSSGRAFGELFF TGTGCCAGCAGCTTTTCTAGCGGGAGGGCGTTTGGGGAGCTGTTTTTT
TRBJ2-1 TRBD2 TRBV30 - CAWNPTSGRGNEQFF TGTGCCTGGAACCCGACTAGCGGGAGGGGGAATGAGCAGTTCTTC
TRBJ2-3 - TRBV15 - CATSKRGDTQYF TGTGCCACCAGCAAACGGGGAGATACGCAGTATTTT
TRBJ2-1 TRBD2 TRBV5-4 - CASSVGTSVGNEQFF TGTGCCAGCAGCGTCGGTACTAGCGTGGGGAATGAGCAGTTCTTC
TRBJ1-6 - TRBV7-2 - CASSLKGREHRSPLHF TGTGCCAGCAGCTTAAAGGGCAGAGAACACCGCTCACCCCTCCACTTT
TRBJ1-1 - TRBV12-5 - CASALVEGGAGGEAFF TGTGCTAGTGCCTTGGTAGAAGGTGGGGCCGGAGGTGAGGCTTTCTTT
TRBJ1-4 - TRBV2 - CASRVSNEKLFF TGTGCCAGCAGGGTGTCTAATGAAAAACTGTTTTTT
TRBJ1-4 - TRBV4-1 - CASSQLFGANEKLFF TGCGCCAGCAGCCAACTTTTTGGGGCTAATGAAAAACTGTTTTTT
TRBJ1-3 - TRBV19 once CASSRNAAGNTIYF TGTGCCAGTAGCCGGAATGCTGCTGGAAACACCATATATTTT
TRBJ2-7 TRBD1 TRBV6-5 - CASSIRDRGWEQYF TGTGCCAGCAGTATACGGGACAGGGGTTGGGAGCAGTACTTC
TRBJ1-4 - TRBV19 - CASSIPGAGEKLFF TGTGCCAGTAGTATACCAGGGGCGGGTGAAAAACTGTTTTTT
TRBJ1-1 - TRBV4-1 - CASSRLAGAQVTEAFF TGCGCCAGCAGCCGCCTAGCCGGGGCGCAGGTCACTGAAGCTTTCTTT
TRBJ2-1 - TRBV29-1 - CSVAEFGNEQFF TGCAGCGTTGCGGAGTTTGGCAATGAGCAGTTCTTC